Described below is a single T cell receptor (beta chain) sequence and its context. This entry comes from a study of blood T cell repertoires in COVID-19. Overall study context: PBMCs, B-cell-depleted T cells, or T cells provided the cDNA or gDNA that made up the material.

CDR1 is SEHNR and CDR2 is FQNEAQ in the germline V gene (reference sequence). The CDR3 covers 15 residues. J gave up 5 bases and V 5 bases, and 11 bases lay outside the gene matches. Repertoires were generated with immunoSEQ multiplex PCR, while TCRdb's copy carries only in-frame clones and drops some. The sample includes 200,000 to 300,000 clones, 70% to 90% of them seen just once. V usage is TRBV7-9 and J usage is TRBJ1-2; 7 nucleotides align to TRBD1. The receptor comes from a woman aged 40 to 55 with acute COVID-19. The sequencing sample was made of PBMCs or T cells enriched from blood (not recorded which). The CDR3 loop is CASSRTGAILYGYTF. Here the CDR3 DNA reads TGTGCCAGCAGCCGAACAGGGGCCATATTATATGGCTACACCTTC.